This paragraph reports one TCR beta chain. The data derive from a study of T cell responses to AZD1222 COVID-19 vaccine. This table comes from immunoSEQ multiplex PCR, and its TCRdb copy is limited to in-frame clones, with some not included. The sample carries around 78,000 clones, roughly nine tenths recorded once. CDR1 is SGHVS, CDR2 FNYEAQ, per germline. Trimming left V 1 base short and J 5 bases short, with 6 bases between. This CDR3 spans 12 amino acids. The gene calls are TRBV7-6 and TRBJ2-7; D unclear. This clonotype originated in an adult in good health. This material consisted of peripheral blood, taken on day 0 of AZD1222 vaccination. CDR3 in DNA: TGTGCCAGCAGCTTAGGTGCGGACGAGCAGTACTTC. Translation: CASSLGADEQYF.